This T cell receptor (beta chain) was identified during a study of radiotherapy plus CTLA-4 blockade in lung cancer. Looking at the study overall: Among all patients, 18% showed objective responses, while roughly 30% had disease control. Points from the study as a whole: According to reports, early shifts in blood T cell clones, alongside interferon-beta, forecast response most accurately. Blood-borne expansion of tumor-derived TCR clones followed radiotherapy plus ipilimumab.

The length of the CDR3 is 14 residues. The germline gives CDR1 MNHEY, CDR2 SVGAGI. V gave up 2 bases and J gave up 4 bases, with 11 bases separating them. TCRdb keeps only in-frame clones here, not all; method: immunoSEQ multiplex PCR. The sample lists some 52,000 clones, roughly three quarters occurring once. On this clone: The antigen is not known.

Sequencing was performed on peripheral blood, taken from a patient treated with radiotherapy plus ipilimumab. The source is a human donor with non-small cell lung cancer who had a partial response to radiotherapy plus ipilimumab. J is TRBJ1-1 and V is TRBV6-5; D is unclear. This CDR3 reads CASSYAGGSTEAFF. DNA for the CDR3: TGTGCCAGCAGTTACGCGGGTGGTAGCACTGAAGCTTTCTTT.